The T cell receptor (beta chain) under discussion was sequenced for a study of beta chain features in type 1 diabetes. Sorting that relied on CD45RO/CCR7/CD25/CD127/CD95/CD27 yielded CD4+ naive, central memory, regulatory and stem cell-like memory cells. Of the isolated RNA, all was reverse transcribed, and so the sequenced material was expressed TCRB transcripts. Clones were sequenced by immunoSEQ multiplex PCR, and TCRdb holds only the in-frame ones, with some missing. The sample contains around 15,000 clones, less than 50% of which appear only once. V gave up 4 bases and J gave up 6 bases, with 16 bases separating them. CDR1 is SGHNT and CDR2 is YYREEE in the germline V gene (reference sequence). The CDR3 runs 14 residues.

The chain is built from TRBV5-4 and TRBJ1-1, with unresolved D. The sequence was obtained from a woman aged 40 to 50 in good health. Sequencing input: stem cell memory CD4+ T cells from blood. CDR3 in amino acids: CASSNEVAGAEAFF. CDR3 nucleotide sequence: TGTGCCAGCAGCAATGAGGTGGCCGGGGCTGAAGCTTTCTTT.